This passage covers 19 T cell receptor beta chains from one sample sequenced in a study of blood T cells in healthy people across ages. PCR was performed a second time for about 7 to 12 cycles using a sample-barcoded 5' primer and a J-beta primer mix. MiXCR was run by TCRdb on the 5' RACE reads, yielding one entry per CDR3 protein. In the table there are approximately 600,000 distinct CDR3 sequences, 45% to 65% of which are singletons. What was sequenced was blood. All receptors come from a man in his 60s in good health.

The chain employs TRBV5-4 and TRBJ2-7, with D possibly TRBD1 on 6 matching bases. CDR1 is SGHNT, CDR2 YYREEE, per germline (reference sequence). The CDR3 length is 15 residues. V lost 2 bases and J 2 bases, leaving 14 bases between the germline ends. CDR3 bases: TGTGCCAGCAGCTTAGTTGTACAGGGACCCTACGAGCAGTACTTC. It is translated as CASSLVVQGPYEQYF. Looking up the rest from reference TRBV5-4 and TRBJ2-7 gives the full variable domain: ETGVTQSPTHLIKTRGQQVTLRCSSQSGHNTVSWYQQALGQGPQFIFQYYREEENGRGNFPPRFSGLQFPNYSSELNVNALELDDSALYLCASSLVVQGPYEQYFGPGTRLTVT.

This clonotype was found a few times. V and J are TRBV4-2 and TRBJ2-7; TRBD2 might be the D (5 bases). The J call may be incorrect, as the DNA end agrees better with TRBJ2-5. Germline V gene lookup returns CDR1 LGHNA and CDR2 YNFKEQ. The CDR3 totals 16 residues. CDR3 in amino acids: CASSQDLRSRGETQYF. The CDR3 bases are TGTGCCAGCAGCCAAGATTTAAGAAGTCGGGGAGAGACCCAGTACTTC.

This clonotype was seen a handful of times. The gene calls are TRBV12-3 or TRBV12-4 and TRBJ1-1; the match to TRBD1 covers 9 bases. J was trimmed by 5 bases and V by 5 bases; bases with no gene match: 12. The CDR3 length is 16 residues. Here the CDR3 reads CASSQGQGTARTEAFF. The CDR3, as DNA: TGTGCCAGCAGTCAGGGACAGGGAACGGCTAGGACTGAAGCTTTCTTT.

In the case of this clonotype: One end of the junction does not line up with germline, which may come from a read error. The V gene is TRBV20-1, the J gene TRBJ2-6; possibly TRBD1 for D (7 bases). In germline, CDR1 is DFQATT, CDR2 SNEGSKA (reference sequence). CDR3 length: 16 amino acids. CDR3 region: CSGRDQGGSGANVLTF. CDR3 coding DNA: TGCAGTGGTAGAGATCAGGGGGGCTCTGGGGCCAACGTCCTGACTTTC.

This clonotype was detected a few times. The rearrangement links TRBV20-1 to TRBJ1-1; D not resolved. The CDR3 runs to 13 residues. Germline V CDR1 and CDR2: DFQATT, SNEGSKA (reference sequence). V lost 3 bases to trimming and J lost 0 bases, with 8 bases between them. CDR3 loop: CSASTGLNTEAFF. The CDR3 nucleotides are TGCAGTGCTAGTACCGGATTGAACACTGAAGCTTTCTTT.

The V call is TRBV11-2, the J call TRBJ2-1; unclear D gene. Germline CDR1 and CDR2: SGHAT and FQNNGV. The V end lost 0 bases, the J end lost 0 bases, and 6 bases lay between the germline ends. The CDR3 is made up of 15 amino acids. The CDR3 protein is CASSLEFGSYNEQFF. CDR3 DNA: TGTGCCAGCAGCTTAGAGTTTGGCTCCTACAATGAGCAGTTCTTC.

This clonotype was seen once. The chain has TRBV29-1 and TRBJ2-3; 10 positions agree with TRBD2. The ends lost 7 bases at V and 8 bases at J; junction bases unmatched: 9. Germline CDR1 is SQVTM and CDR2 is ANQGSEA. This CDR3 region has 13 residues. As DNA, the CDR3 is TGCAGCGCCTCCGGACTAGCGGCAGGTACGCAGTATTTT. Translating it yields CSASGLAAGTQYF.

The chain employs TRBV4-2 and TRBJ2-4; weak D call: TRBD1 (6 bases). Looked up from germline, CDR1 is LGHNA and CDR2 is YNFKEQ. V dropped 7 bases and J dropped 3 bases, with 16 bases sitting between them. The CDR3 is made up of 15 amino acids. DNA of the CDR3: TGTGCCAGCACATCAGGGGCCCAGGGCAAAAACATTCAGTACTTC. It specifies CASTSGAQGKNIQYF.

This chain's CDR3 is CASSQVAGNYGYTF. As DNA, the CDR3 is TGTGCCAGCAGCCAAGTGGCCGGGAACTATGGCTACACCTTC. The chain recombines TRBV4-2 with TRBJ1-2; D uncertain. This CDR3 has 14 amino acids. In germline, CDR1 is LGHNA, CDR2 YNFKEQ. Between the trimmed V and J ends, which lost 1 base and 2 bases, there was a span of 8 bases.

CDR3 in amino acids: CSAVKGSGAKNIQYF. The CDR3 DNA follows: TGCAGTGCTGTTAAGGGGAGTGGGGCCAAAAACATTCAGTACTTC. The gene calls are TRBV20-1 and TRBJ2-4, with D possibly being TRBD1 or TRBD2 (5 bases each). Trimming took off 5 bases at V and 1 base at J, with 15 bases between the two ends. The CDR3 is 15 residues long. CDR1 DFQATT and CDR2 SNEGSKA come from the germline V gene (reference sequence).

The chain recombines TRBV5-1 with TRBJ2-7; TRBD1 aligns across 11 bases. Losses at the gene ends were 2 bases for V and 6 bases for J; bases not matched to a gene: 4. Germline V gene sequence: CDR1 SGHRS, CDR2 YFSETQ. This CDR3 has 14 residues. This chain's CDR3 is CASSFQGQGGEQYF. CDR3 nucleotide sequence: TGCGCCAGCAGCTTTCAGGGACAGGGGGGCGAGCAGTACTTC.

The V gene is TRBV7-2, the J gene TRBJ2-3; 7 nucleotides agree with TRBD1. V was clipped by 3 bases and J by 3 bases; unmatched bases: 6. The CDR3 length is 15 residues. Germline V CDR1 and CDR2: SGHTA, FQGNSA. CDR3 region: CASSLTGLRTDTQYF. The CDR3 DNA sequence: TGTGCCAGCAGCTTGACAGGGCTTAGGACAGATACGCAGTATTTT.

V usage is TRBV6-2 or TRBV6-3 and J usage is TRBJ2-1; D possibly corresponds to TRBD2 (6 bases). V shed 6 bases and J shed 3 bases, with 18 bases lying between them. Germline V gene lookup returns CDR1 MNHEY and CDR2 SVGEGT. The CDR3 runs to 16 residues. DNA for the CDR3: TGTGCCAGCAGCCGGTTTGGGGGAGGTAGCTACAATGAGCAGTTCTTC. It is translated as CASSRFGGGSYNEQFF.

This clonotype has a single count. This chain uses TRBV20-1 with TRBJ1-6; no firm D call. The CDR3 consists of 14 residues. Germline-derived CDR1 and CDR2 are DFQATT and SNEGSKA (reference sequence). Trimming removed 1 base from V and 9 bases from J, with 13 bases in between. The CDR3 DNA follows: TGCAGTGCTAGAGCGTCGCAGGCGGGTTCACCCCTCCACTTT. Amino acid sequence: CSARASQAGSPLHF.

The V and J genes are TRBV29-1 and TRBJ2-3, with D possibly TRBD2 on 5 matching bases. V lost 3 bases and J 1 base, leaving 8 bases between the germline ends. CDR1 is SQVTM, CDR2 ANQGSEA, per germline. This CDR3 comprises 13 residues. The CDR3: CSVEKGGTDTQYF. CDR3 in DNA: TGCAGCGTTGAGAAGGGAGGCACAGATACGCAGTATTTT.

This sequence joins TRBV5-8 and TRBJ1-1; the D is unclear. CDR3 size: 13 residues. The germline V and J ends were trimmed by 7 bases and 5 bases, with 15 bases remaining between them. Per the germline V gene, CDR1 is SGHTS and CDR2 is YDEGEE. In DNA, the CDR3 is TGTGCCAGCGGGCCCAACGGGCCGACTGAAGCTTTCTTT. This encodes CASGPNGPTEAFF.

As regards this clonotype: At one end, the junction sequence differs from germline, possibly due to a read error. The gene calls are TRBV14 and TRBJ1-2; 7 nucleotides line up with TRBD1. The CDR3 spans 14 residues. Germline V gene lookup returns CDR1 SGHDN and CDR2 FVKESK. The CDR3 bases are TGTGCCGGCAGCCCCTACCGACAGGGCAGTGGCTACACCTTC. This codes for CAGSPYRQGSGYTF.

V and J are TRBV7-6 and TRBJ2-5, with D unresolved. CDR3 size: 13 residues. Germline lookup yields CDR1 SGHVS and CDR2 FNYEAQ. V dropped 0 bases and J dropped 11 bases, with 13 bases sitting between them. CDR3 DNA sequence: TGTGCCAGCAGCTTAGCGCTTCGGAGTGAGCAGTACTTC. Amino acid sequence: CASSLALRSEQYF. Looking up the rest from reference TRBV7-6 and TRBJ2-5 gives the full variable domain: GAGVSQSPRYKVTKRGQDVALRCDPISGHVSLYWYRQALGQGPEFLTYFNYEAQQDKSGLPNDRFSAERPEGSISTLTIQRTEQRDSAMYRCASSLALRSEQYFGPGTRLLVL.

This chain uses TRBV6-5 with TRBJ1-2; TRBD1 might be the D (5 bases). V dropped 8 bases and J dropped 4 bases, with 14 bases sitting between them. This CDR3 is 13 amino acids long. Germline-derived CDR1 and CDR2 are MNHEY and SVGAGI. CDR3 protein: CASGRDRGYGYTF. CDR3 nucleotide sequence: TGTGCCAGCGGCCGGGACCGGGGCTATGGCTACACCTTC.